This entry features one T cell receptor beta chain sequence. These data are taken from a study of T cell responses to AZD1222 COVID-19 vaccine. Data came from immunoSEQ multiplex PCR; TCRdb stores just in-frame clones and leaves some out. The repertoire holds roughly 130,000 clones, with about 91% as singletons. The sample consisted of peripheral blood, taken on day 0 of AZD1222 vaccination. This clonotype was sampled from an adult in good health.

The CDR3 protein is CAIMLHSPLHF. The CDR3, as DNA: TGTGCCATCATGCTACATTCACCCCTCCACTTT. The J gene is TRBJ1-6, the V gene TRBV10-3; D not certain. This CDR3 contains 11 residues. The V gene lost 7 bases and the J gene lost 8 bases, with 6 bases spanning the gap. Germline CDR1 reads ENHRY; CDR2 reads SYGVKD.